What follows are 18 T cell receptor beta chains derived from one specimen sequenced in a study of T cells in Graves' hyperthyroidism and ophthalmopathy. Amplified TCR beta CDR3 regions derived from RNA transcripts. The TCR CDR3 first-round RT-PCR relied on the HTBI primer set. TCRdb independently ran MiXCR on the multiplex PCR reads; one entry per CDR3 protein. The data hold about 520,000 distinct CDR3 sequences, with about 20% observed a single time. Sequencing was done on a sample of blood. Receptors originate from a man younger than 35 with Graves' hyperthyroidism.

At least ten counts were recorded for this clonotype. V usage is TRBV11-2 and J usage is TRBJ2-7, with 7 bases lining up with TRBD1. CDR1 is SGHAT, CDR2 FQNNGV, per germline. This CDR3 is 14 amino acids long. J gave up 0 bases and V 4 bases, and 3 bases lay outside the gene matches. In DNA, the CDR3 is TGTGCCAGCAGCTGGGACAGCTTCTCCTACGAGCAGTACTTC. Amino acid sequence: CASSWDSFSYEQYF.

The chain combines TRBV6-1 with TRBJ2-7; D not certain. The CDR3 length is 10 residues. With 9 bases removed from V and 5 bases from J, the gap between germline ends came to 8 bases. Germline CDR1 is MNHNS and CDR2 is SASEGT. The CDR3 DNA reads as TGTGCCAGTGGGTGGGACGAGCAGTACTTC. Its protein product is CASGWDEQYF.

V is TRBV12-3 or TRBV12-4 and J is TRBJ2-7, with D possibly matching TRBD1 (5 bases). The CDR3 length is 14 residues. The V and J ends lost 8 bases and 5 bases respectively, with 19 bases between them. The CDR3 spells CASRPSGLAHEQYF. Written as DNA, the CDR3 is TGTGCCAGCCGGCCGTCAGGGCTTGCCCACGAGCAGTACTTC.

J is TRBJ2-7 and V is TRBV5-1; D unclear. CDR1 and CDR2 from the germline V gene are SGHRS and YFSETQ. The CDR3 is 14 residues long. V was shortened by 4 bases and J by 6 bases, with 17 bases between the two germline ends. DNA for the CDR3: TGCGCCAGCAGCCTGGGTATACAAGTCTCCGAGCAGTACTTC. Translated: CASSLGIQVSEQYF.

At least ten counts were recorded for this clonotype. The CDR3 reads CASSSSGQALWDTEAFF. Here the CDR3 DNA reads TGTGCCAGCAGTTCCTCGGGACAGGCATTATGGGACACTGAAGCTTTCTTT. The rearrangement joins TRBV12-3 or TRBV12-4 to TRBJ1-1; 8 nucleotides match TRBD1. This CDR3 spans 17 amino acids. V gave up 4 bases and J gave up 3 bases; unmatched junction bases: 13.

This clonotype was seen more than once but under ten times. This chain uses TRBV5-4 with TRBJ2-5; a possible D gene is TRBD2 (5 bases). Trimming stripped 4 bases from V and 5 bases from J, with 12 bases between. Germline-derived CDR1 and CDR2 are SGHNT and YYREEE (reference sequence). This CDR3 contains 13 residues. This CDR3 is CASSPYGGETQYF. The CDR3, as DNA: TGTGCCAGCAGCCCCTATGGCGGGGAGACCCAGTACTTC.

This clonotype occurred a few times. The chain is built from TRBV4-2 and TRBJ1-5; TRBD1 agrees at 8 bases. Trimming cost V 0 bases and J 0 bases; bases outside gene matches: 10. The CDR3 length is 19 residues. Germline lookup yields CDR1 LGHNA and CDR2 YNFKEQ. CDR3 amino acids: CASSQDWDRTYYSNQPQHF. In nucleotides, the CDR3 is TGTGCCAGCAGCCAAGATTGGGACAGGACTTACTATAGCAATCAGCCCCAGCATTTT.

This clonotype showed up many times. This sequence joins TRBV3-1 and TRBJ2-7, with D unresolved. CDR1 is LGHDT, CDR2 YNNKEL, per germline (reference sequence). CDR3 size: 15 residues. Trimming left V 0 bases short and J 0 bases short, with 9 bases between. The CDR3 bases are TGTGCCAGCAGCCAAGACAGATCTAGCTCCTACGAGCAGTACTTC. Encoded protein: CASSQDRSSSYEQYF.

This clonotype was observed a handful of times. The chain is built from TRBV6-5 and TRBJ1-1; D is undetermined. The V end was cut by 0 bases, the J end by 2 bases, with 13 bases between. Germline lookup yields CDR1 MNHEY and CDR2 SVGAGI. The CDR3 is 16 residues long. DNA of the CDR3: TGTGCCAGCAGTTACTCGAATGTTAGACCTAACACTGAAGCTTTCTTT. Amino acids: CASSYSNVRPNTEAFF.

This chain uses TRBV20-1 with TRBJ2-2; no clear D gene. Deletions cut 2 bases from V and 2 bases from J, with 15 bases between. Germline V gives CDR1 DFQATT, CDR2 SNEGSKA (reference sequence). The CDR3 spans 16 residues. The DNA of the CDR3 is TGCAGTGCTAGATATCTCGAAGCGAGTAACACCGGGGAGCTGTTTTTT. Its protein is CSARYLEASNTGELFF.

This clonotype was recorded at least ten times. CDR3 nucleotide sequence: TGTGCCAGCAGAGTAAAGGGGGGAGCTGGGGCCAACGTCCTGACTTTC. This translates into CASRVKGGAGANVLTF. The rearrangement uses TRBV28 and TRBJ2-6, with D perhaps being TRBD1 or TRBD2 (6 bases each). Trimming took off 6 bases at V and 2 bases at J, with 14 bases between the two ends. The CDR3 is 16 amino acids. The germline V gene encodes CDR1 MDHEN and CDR2 SYDVKM.

Ten or more counts support this clonotype. The chain links TRBV27 to TRBJ2-2; D assignment may be TRBD1 or TRBD2 (6 bases each). V lost 3 bases and J 7 bases, leaving 12 bases between the germline ends. The CDR3 consists of 14 residues. The germline CDR1 and CDR2 sequences are MNHEY and SMNVEV (reference sequence). CDR3 sequence reads: CASSFGGGIGELFF. CDR3 nucleotides: TGTGCCAGCAGTTTTGGAGGGGGAATCGGGGAGCTGTTTTTT.

This clonotype was recorded at least ten times. J is TRBJ2-7 and V is TRBV7-3; D is ambiguous. The germline V and J ends were trimmed by 0 bases and 3 bases, with 9 bases remaining between them. Germline values: CDR1 SGHTA, CDR2 FQGTGA. This CDR3 is built from 14 residues. The CDR3 DNA reads TGTGCCAGCAGCTTAACTCCGACACACTACGAGCAGTACTTC. This sequence encodes CASSLTPTHYEQYF.

This clonotype was observed a few times. Here the CDR3 reads CASSFRDRPYGYTF. The CDR3 DNA follows: TGTGCCAGCAGTTTTCGTGACAGGCCCTATGGCTACACCTTC. The chain uses TRBV28 and TRBJ1-2; D possibly corresponds to TRBD1 (6 bases). The CDR3 is made up of 14 amino acids. Germline V gene sequence: CDR1 MDHEN, CDR2 SYDVKM. V dropped 3 bases and J dropped 4 bases, with 12 bases sitting between them.

This sequence joins TRBV6-2 or TRBV6-3 and TRBJ2-4; D unresolved. The CDR3 is 13 residues long. The V gene lost 2 bases and the J gene lost 9 bases, with 11 bases spanning the gap. Germline CDR1 and CDR2: MNHEY and SVGEGT. The CDR3 loop is CASSYELPGIQYF. CDR3 coding DNA: TGTGCCAGCAGTTACGAGCTCCCGGGCATTCAGTACTTC.

In its sample, this clonotype was seen many times. The chain recombines TRBV28 with TRBJ2-5; 7 bases match TRBD2. Germline V gene sequence: CDR1 MDHEN, CDR2 SYDVKM. The CDR3 has 13 amino acids. J gave up 5 bases and V 2 bases, and 2 bases lay outside the gene matches. The chain's CDR3 is CASSLGLDETQYF. The DNA of the CDR3 is TGTGCCAGCAGTTTAGGACTAGACGAGACCCAGTACTTC.

In this sample, this clonotype turned up many times. The V and J genes are TRBV6-2 or TRBV6-3 and TRBJ2-7; TRBD2 agrees at 7 bases. Germline values: CDR1 MNHEY, CDR2 SVGEGT. The CDR3 totals 12 residues. The trim removed 6 bases at V and 4 bases at J, leaving 3 bases unmatched. In nucleotides, the CDR3 is TGTGCCAGCAGCGACGGGGGGTACGAGCAGTACTTC. This codes for CASSDGGYEQYF.

The chain has TRBV12-3 or TRBV12-4 and TRBJ2-5, with TRBD2 as a possible D gene (7 bases). The CDR3 totals 15 residues. Between the trimmed V and J ends, which lost 6 bases and 1 base, there was a span of 15 bases. CDR3 amino acids: CASSTQGGSQETQYF. As DNA, the CDR3 is TGTGCCAGCAGCACACAGGGAGGGTCCCAAGAGACCCAGTACTTC.